The T cell receptor (beta chain) described here comes from a study of blood T cell repertoires in COVID-19. Study-level background: Donors in the United States, Italy and Spain gave samples during acute or convalescent COVID-19. T cells, B-cell-depleted T cells, or PBMCs supplied cDNA or gDNA.

This clone was counted a few times. Method: immunoSEQ multiplex PCR; TCRdb's copy keeps in-frame clones and lacks some. The sample carries some 670,000 clones, 85% to 90% recorded once. CDR3 size: 13 residues. Germline CDR1 is LGHNA and CDR2 is YNFKEQ. Trimming removed 3 bases at V and 6 bases at J, with 11 bases between. This sequence was found in a woman younger than 35 with acute or convalescent COVID-19. Sequencing was performed on peripheral blood. The chain uses TRBV4-2 and TRBJ1-2; D is ambiguous. CDR3 in DNA: TGTGCCAGCAGCCACGGACTGAATAATGGCTACACCTTC. As protein: CASSHGLNNGYTF.